This T cell receptor (beta chain) stems from a study of T cells expressing NK-cell markers. Turning to the study itself: Sorted CD3+CD56-NKG2C+, CD3+CD56+NKG2C- and CD3+CD56+NKG2C+ T cells were the source of the TCR beta repertoires.

Of note for this clonotype: Its specificity is not known.

One entry per CDR3 protein, without DNA, is what TCRdb gives after re-calling the 5' RACE reads. The table lists 400,000 to 450,000 distinct CDR3 sequences, with about 7.3% in the top ten. Study-level points and caveats: Evidence did not settle whether expanded NKG2C+ T cell clones targeted HCMV. Also leading the CD3+CD56-NKG2C+ fraction in a few donors were these clonotypes.

CDR1 SGHTA and CDR2 FQGNSA come from the germline V gene. The CDR3 runs 14 residues. The V and J genes are TRBV7-2 and TRBJ2-7; with no DNA, the TCRdb D assignment of TRBD1 cannot be verified. Sequenced input: blood T cells: a sorted CD56 or NKG2C T cell subset, CD4+ or CD8+ T cells, or bulk PBMC T cells (not recorded which). This receptor was identified in a woman aged 18-70 years in good health. CDR3 region: CASSRDRGLYEQYF.